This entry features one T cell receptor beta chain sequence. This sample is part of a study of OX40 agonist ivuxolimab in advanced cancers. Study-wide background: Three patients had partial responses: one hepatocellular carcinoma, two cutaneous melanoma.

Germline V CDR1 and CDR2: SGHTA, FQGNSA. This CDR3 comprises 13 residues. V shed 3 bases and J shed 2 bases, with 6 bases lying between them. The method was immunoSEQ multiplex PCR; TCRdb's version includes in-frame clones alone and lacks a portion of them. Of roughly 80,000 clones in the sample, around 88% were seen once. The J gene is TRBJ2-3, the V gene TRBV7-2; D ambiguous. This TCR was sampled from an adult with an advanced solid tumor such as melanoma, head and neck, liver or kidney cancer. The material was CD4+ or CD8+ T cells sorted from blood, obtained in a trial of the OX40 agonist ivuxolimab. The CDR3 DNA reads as TGTGCCAGCAGCTTGGTGATCACAGATACGCAGTATTTT. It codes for CASSLVITDTQYF. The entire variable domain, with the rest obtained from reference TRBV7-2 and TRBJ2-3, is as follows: GAGVSQSPSNKVTEKGKDVELRCDPISGHTALYWYRQSLGQGLEFLIYFQGNSAPDKSGLPSDRFSAERTGGSVSTLTIQRTQQEDSAVYLCASSLVITDTQYFGPGTRLTVL.